A single sample gave rise to the 24 T cell receptor beta chains below, sequenced in a study of cytomegalovirus exposure and HLA in healthy donors. The PCR had 60 Vbeta and 13 Jbeta primers. TCRdb keeps only in-frame clones here, not all; method: immunoSEQ multiplex PCR. The repertoire holds 120,000 or so clones, with over 70% as singletons. The material sequenced was PBMCs. These receptors were taken from a woman aged 45 to 65 in good health and CMV-seronegative.

The chain carries TRBV6-6 and TRBJ2-2; maybe TRBD1 (6 bases). Germline V lookup: CDR1 MNHNY, CDR2 SVGAGI (reference sequence). Trimming shortened V by 6 bases and J by 1 base, and 12 bases separated the two germline ends. The CDR3 has 15 amino acids. CDR3 in amino acids: CASRPGRGNTGELFF. For the CDR3, the DNA is TGTGCCAGCAGGCCGGGCAGGGGGAACACCGGGGAGCTGTTTTTT.

The chain combines TRBV7-9 with TRBJ2-2; tentatively, D is TRBD1 (7 bases). Germline CDR1 and CDR2: SEHNR and FQNEAQ (reference sequence). The CDR3 runs to 15 residues. Trimming removed 11 bases at V and 3 bases at J, with 19 bases between. DNA for the CDR3: TGTGCCGGAGGGTTACAGGGGATCGACACCGGGGAGCTGTTTTTT. This gives the protein CAGGLQGIDTGELFF.

CDR3 protein: CASSQASGPVNYNEQFF. CDR3 in DNA: TGTGCCAGCAGCCAGGCTAGCGGCCCTGTGAATTACAATGAGCAGTTCTTC. The chain uses TRBV4-2 and TRBJ2-1; 7 nucleotides match TRBD2. Germline V gives CDR1 LGHNA, CDR2 YNFKEQ. This CDR3 comprises 17 residues. V shed 3 bases and J 4 bases; nucleotides not matched to a gene: 12.

This clone was seen only a few times. The V call is TRBV6-5, the J call TRBJ1-5; 8 bases are shared with TRBD1. The V segment lost 0 bases and the J segment 4 bases; nucleotides outside the gene matches: 2. Germline lookup yields CDR1 MNHEY and CDR2 SVGAGI. The length of the CDR3 is 15 residues. This chain's CDR3 is CASSYSRTGNQPQHF. The DNA for the CDR3 is TGTGCCAGCAGTTACTCCCGGACAGGGAATCAGCCCCAGCATTTT.

The table lists this clone with a count of one. The CDR3 bases are TGCAGCGTTGTTGGGCAGGGCGGCACTGAAGCTTTCTTT. It translates to CSVVGQGGTEAFF. This chain connects TRBV29-1 to TRBJ1-1; tentatively, D is TRBD1 (5 bases). The CDR3 has 13 residues. Germline V gene data show CDR1 as SQVTM and CDR2 as ANQGSEA. V lost 4 bases and J lost 4, with 13 bases in between.

V usage is TRBV30 and J usage is TRBJ1-4, with TRBD1 as a possible D gene (5 bases). V lost 7 bases to trimming and J lost 4 bases, with 13 bases between them. The CDR3 covers 13 residues. CDR1 is GTSNPN, CDR2 SVGIG, per germline (reference sequence). The CDR3 is CASKGLSNEKLFF. The CDR3 coding sequence is TGTGCCTCCAAGGGGCTGAGTAATGAAAAACTGTTTTTT. The complete variable domain, with remaining parts taken from reference TRBV30 and TRBJ1-4, reads SQTIHQWPATLVQPVGSPLSLECTVEGTSNPNLYWYRQAAGRGLQLLFYSVGIGQISSEVPQNLSASRPQDRQFILSSKKLLLSDSGFYLCASKGLSNEKLFFGSGTQLSVL.

The rearrangement joins TRBV23-1 to TRBJ2-6, with 8 positions matching TRBD1. TRBV23-1 is designated an ORF whose function remains uncertain. The CDR3 length is 17 residues. V was clipped by 4 bases and J by 1 base; unmatched bases: 6. CDR3 nucleotides: TGCGCCAGCAGTCGAGGACAGGGTAATTCTGGGGCCAACGTCCTGACTTTC. Its translation: CASSRGQGNSGANVLTF.

The J gene is TRBJ2-7, the V gene TRBV27; 9 nucleotides match TRBD1. The CDR3 runs 13 residues. The germline gives CDR1 MNHEY, CDR2 SMNVEV (reference sequence). The V segment lost 5 bases and the J segment 6 bases; nucleotides outside the gene matches: 5. For the CDR3, the DNA is TGTGCCAGCAGTGCCGGGACAGGGCTCGAGCAGTACTTC. Translation: CASSAGTGLEQYF.

This clone is a singleton in its sample. The chain joins TRBV28 to TRBJ1-1; D possibly corresponds to TRBD1 (5 bases). Trimming cost V 6 bases and J 7 bases, with 9 bases left between them. CDR3 length: 11 amino acids. Germline lookup yields CDR1 MDHEN and CDR2 SYDVKM. CDR3 coding DNA: TGTGCCAGCAGCGGGGGTGTTGAAGCTTTCTTT. Its protein product is CASSGGVEAFF.

This chain links TRBV7-9 with TRBJ2-2, with 10 bases that match TRBD2. J gave up 7 bases and V 5 bases, and 7 bases lay outside the gene matches. The CDR3 sequence is 15 residues long. Germline V gene data show CDR1 as SEHNR and CDR2 as FQNEAQ (reference sequence). Here the CDR3 reads CASSPSGSGIGELFF. In DNA form, the CDR3 reads TGTGCCAGCAGCCCTAGCGGGAGCGGGATCGGGGAGCTGTTTTTT.

The chain carries TRBV28 and TRBJ2-1; TRBD1 matches 8 bases. Germline CDR1 is MDHEN and CDR2 is SYDVKM. The CDR3 runs 15 residues. V shed 6 bases and J 3 bases; nucleotides not matched to a gene: 7. The CDR3 reads CASRFPGQVYNEQFF. CDR3 nucleotide sequence: TGTGCCAGCAGATTCCCGGGACAGGTCTACAATGAGCAGTTCTTC.

The chain couples TRBV27 to TRBJ1-4, with TRBD1 matching 7 bases. Looked up from germline, CDR1 is MNHEY and CDR2 is SMNVEV (reference sequence). This CDR3 comprises 13 residues. The trim removed 5 bases at V and 7 bases at J, leaving 4 bases unmatched. This CDR3 reads CASSQQGSEKLFF. CDR3 DNA: TGTGCCAGCAGTCAACAGGGGTCTGAAAAACTGTTTTTT.

This clone has a single count. V and J are TRBV6-5 and TRBJ2-7, with 9 nucleotides matching TRBD1. This CDR3 is built from 15 residues. The germline CDR1 and CDR2 sequences are MNHEY and SVGAGI. With V trimmed by 2 bases and J by 6 bases, 8 bases remained unmatched. DNA for the CDR3: TGTGCCAGCAGTTACGGGACAGGGACGGTTCGCGAGCAGTACTTC. Translation: CASSYGTGTVREQYF.

V usage is TRBV29-1 and J usage is TRBJ2-1, with D possibly TRBD1 on 6 matching bases. The germline V and J ends were trimmed by 4 bases and 1 base, with 11 bases remaining between them. CDR1 and CDR2 (germline): SQVTM, ANQGSEA. The CDR3 totals 14 residues. The CDR3 DNA is TGCAGCGTTGTGGGAAGGGGGTCCTACAATGAGCAGTTCTTC. Translation: CSVVGRGSYNEQFF.

The chain couples TRBV5-1 to TRBJ2-7; weak D call: TRBD2 (6 bases). Germline V gene data show CDR1 as SGHRS and CDR2 as YFSETQ. The CDR3 has 14 amino acids. Trimming cost V 1 base and J 8 bases, with 16 bases left between them. CDR3 loop: CASSLPAGLNQQYF. CDR3 bases: TGCGCCAGCAGCTTGCCTGCGGGATTAAACCAGCAGTACTTC.

This clone was observed a handful of times. A read error may produce the germline difference seen at one junction end. The chain has TRBV7-8 and TRBJ2-7; 8 bases line up with TRBD1. Germline CDR1 and CDR2: SGHVS and FQNEAQ. The CDR3 is 13 residues long. The CDR3 region has the DNA TGTGCCAGCAGCTATACCCGGGACAGGCCGCCGATCTTC. This translates into CASSYTRDRPPIF. The variable domain in full, with the rest retrieved from reference TRBV7-8 and TRBJ2-7, is GAGVSQSPRYKVAKRGQDVALRCDPISGHVSLFWYQQALGQGPEFLTYFQNEAQLDKSGLPSDRFFAERPEGSVSTLKIQRTQQEDSAVYLCASSYTRDRPPIFGPGTRLTVT.

This clone was seen a handful of times. The rearrangement joins TRBV9 to TRBJ2-5; 7 nucleotides align to TRBD1. This CDR3 has 15 residues. The V gene end was trimmed by 4 bases and the J gene end by 5 bases; junction bases not matched to a gene: 11. Looked up from germline, CDR1 is SGDLS and CDR2 is YYNGEE. The CDR3 protein is CASSYRTGQMETQYF. The DNA for the CDR3 is TGTGCCAGCAGCTATCGGACAGGACAAATGGAGACCCAGTACTTC.

The J gene is TRBJ2-5, the V gene TRBV6-5; tentative D call: TRBD1 (7 bases). V lost 6 bases and J lost 2, with 16 bases in between. Germline-derived CDR1 and CDR2 are MNHEY and SVGAGI. The CDR3 is 15 residues long. The CDR3 DNA reads TGTGCCAGCAGCCGAGGGGGGACAGCGCAAGAGACCCAGTACTTC. This translates into CASSRGGTAQETQYF.

A few counts support this clone. The rearrangement joins TRBV2 to TRBJ2-3; tentatively, D is TRBD1 (6 bases). Germline lookup yields CDR1 SNHLY and CDR2 FYNNEI. Deletions cut 10 bases from V and 4 bases from J, with 18 bases between. The length of the CDR3 is 14 residues. CDR3 amino acids: CATRGAGLADTQYF. CDR3 coding DNA: TGTGCCACCAGGGGTGCAGGGCTGGCAGATACGCAGTATTTT. Filled out from reference TRBV2 and TRBJ2-3, the complete variable domain reads EPEVTQTPSHQVTQMGQEVILRCVPISNHLYFYWYRQILGQKVEFLVSFYNNEISEKSEIFDDQFSVERPDGSNFTLKIRSTKLEDSAMYFCATRGAGLADTQYFGPGTRLTVL.

A note on this clone: Sequence at one end of the junction differs from germline and may be a read error. The gene calls are TRBV7-7 and TRBJ2-1, with TRBD2 identical over 9 bases. Per the germline V gene, CDR1 is SSHAT and CDR2 is FNYEAQ (reference sequence). The CDR3 contains 17 residues. CDR3 amino acids: CASSLTAGLAGINEQFF. The CDR3 bases are TGTGCTAGCAGCTTAACGGCAGGCCTAGCGGGAATCAATGAGCAGTTCTTC.

The genes are TRBV14 and TRBJ2-1; D is ambiguous. CDR3 size: 16 residues. In germline, CDR1 is SGHDN, CDR2 FVKESK. The ends were cut back, 1 base at V and 4 bases at J, with 14 bases in the middle. The CDR3 DNA is TGTGCCAGCAGCCAAGTTGCAGGTAGTGTATACAATGAGCAGTTCTTC. It specifies CASSQVAGSVYNEQFF.

This clone was found a few times. This may come from a read error, since a much larger clone is one base off. The chain has TRBV6-5 and TRBJ1-1; 7 bases agree with TRBD1. Germline V CDR1 and CDR2: MNHEY, SVGAGI. The CDR3 loop spans 15 amino acids. The CDR3 region is CASTYYETGSTEAFF. CDR3 bases: TGTGCCAGCACTTACTACGAGACAGGGAGCACTGAAGCTTTCTTT.

The chain combines TRBV9 with TRBJ2-3; D may be TRBD2 (5 bases). The germline CDR1 and CDR2 sequences are SGDLS and YYNGEE. This CDR3 spans 16 amino acids. V dropped 4 bases and J dropped 1 base, with 16 bases sitting between them. In DNA, the CDR3 is TGTGCCAGCAGCCCTCAGTCACGGGGAGGCACAGATACGCAGTATTTT. Protein sequence: CASSPQSRGGTDTQYF.

This clone was counted between two and nine times. A read error may account for a junction end that differs from germline. The J gene is TRBJ2-1, the V gene TRBV7-3; TRBD2 agrees at 10 bases. The length of the CDR3 is 15 residues. Per the germline V gene, CDR1 is SGHTA and CDR2 is FQGTGA. The CDR3 spells CASSSSGSSDNEQFF. The CDR3, as DNA: TGTGCCAGCAGCTCTAGCGGGAGCTCCGACAATGAGCAGTTCTTC.